This record looks at one T cell receptor (beta chain) sequence and its context. The antigen is not known. The entry originates in a study of blood T cells in healthy people across ages. A second roughly 7 to 11 cycle PCR used barcoded and J-beta primers. MiXCR, applied by TCRdb to the 5' RACE reads, yields one record per CDR3 protein. The sample carries over a million distinct CDR3 sequences, 20% to 25% recorded once. Each of the donors had roughly 9.4 milliliters of peripheral blood drawn into EDTA-treated Vacutainer tubes. The CDR3 sequence is 15 residues long. Germline V gene data show CDR1 as DFQATT and CDR2 as SNEGSKA (reference sequence). Trimming cost V 2 bases and J 2 bases, with 15 bases left between them. Study results and limitations: Significant beta diversity loss was already apparent by age approximately 40, declining roughly linearly.

These data were also filed under a second study, of T cells of mothers and their children. That paper adds: Overlap ran slightly, non-significantly higher for related than unrelated mother-child pairs.

What was sequenced was blood. This chain uses TRBV20-1 with TRBJ2-5, with a tentative D call TRBD2 (6 bases). This TCR was sampled from a girl aged 2-15 years in good health. The CDR3 here is CSARLSGSIQETQYF. The CDR3 region has the DNA TGCAGTGCTAGACTCTCCGGGAGCATTCAAGAGACCCAGTACTTC.